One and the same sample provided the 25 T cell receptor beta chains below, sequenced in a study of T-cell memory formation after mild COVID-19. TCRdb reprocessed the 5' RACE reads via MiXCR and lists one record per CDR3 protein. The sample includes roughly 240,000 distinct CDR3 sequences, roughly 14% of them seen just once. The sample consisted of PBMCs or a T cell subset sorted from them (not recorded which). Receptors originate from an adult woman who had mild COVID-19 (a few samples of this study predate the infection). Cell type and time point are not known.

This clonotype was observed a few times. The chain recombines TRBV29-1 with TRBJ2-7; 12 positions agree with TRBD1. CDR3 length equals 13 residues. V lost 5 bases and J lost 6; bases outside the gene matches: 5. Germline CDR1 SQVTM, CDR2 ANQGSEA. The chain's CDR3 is CSVPGTGGLEQYF. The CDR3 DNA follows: TGCAGCGTTCCCGGGACAGGGGGCCTCGAGCAGTACTTC.

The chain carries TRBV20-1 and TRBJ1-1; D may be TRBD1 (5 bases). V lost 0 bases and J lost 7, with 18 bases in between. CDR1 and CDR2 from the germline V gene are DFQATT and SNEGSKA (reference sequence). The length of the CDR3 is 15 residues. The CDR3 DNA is TGCAGTGCTAGAGATCGGCACAGACAGAAACTTGAAGCTTTCTTT. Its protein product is CSARDRHRQKLEAFF.

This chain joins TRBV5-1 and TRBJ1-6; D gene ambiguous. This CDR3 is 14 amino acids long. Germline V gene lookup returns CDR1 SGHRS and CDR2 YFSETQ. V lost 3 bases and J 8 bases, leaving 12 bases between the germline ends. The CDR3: CASSSGLGHSPLHF. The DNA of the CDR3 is TGCGCCAGCAGCTCGGGGTTAGGGCATTCACCCCTCCACTTT.

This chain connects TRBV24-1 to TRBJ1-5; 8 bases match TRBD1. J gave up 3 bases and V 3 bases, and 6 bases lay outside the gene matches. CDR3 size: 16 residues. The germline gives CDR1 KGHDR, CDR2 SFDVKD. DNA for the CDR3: TGTGCCACCAGTGATACGACAGGGGCTAACAATCAGCCCCAGCATTTT. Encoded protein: CATSDTTGANNQPQHF.

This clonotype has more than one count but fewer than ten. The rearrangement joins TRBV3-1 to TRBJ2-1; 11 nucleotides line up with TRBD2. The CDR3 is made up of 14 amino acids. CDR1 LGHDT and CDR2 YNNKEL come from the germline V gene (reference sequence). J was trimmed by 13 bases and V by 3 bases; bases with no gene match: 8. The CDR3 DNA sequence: TGTGCCAGCAGCCAGGCTAGCGGGGGGCGGAGACAGTTCTTC. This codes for CASSQASGGRRQFF.

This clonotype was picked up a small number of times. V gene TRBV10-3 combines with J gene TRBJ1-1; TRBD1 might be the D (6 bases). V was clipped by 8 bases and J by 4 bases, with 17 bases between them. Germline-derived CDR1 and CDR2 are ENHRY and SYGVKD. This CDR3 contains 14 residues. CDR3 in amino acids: CAIPTGAGGTEAFF. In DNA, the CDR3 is TGTGCCATCCCGACGGGGGCTGGGGGCACTGAAGCTTTCTTT.

CDR3 nucleotides: TGTGCCAGCAGCCAAGAAGGCAGGGGGCGGGGGCAGCCCCAGCATTTT. It codes for CASSQEGRGRGQPQHF. This chain uses TRBV3-1 with TRBJ1-5, with 8 bases aligning to TRBD1. This CDR3 contains 16 residues. J gave up 7 bases and V 0 bases, and 8 bases lay outside the gene matches. Germline V gene sequence: CDR1 LGHDT, CDR2 YNNKEL (reference sequence).

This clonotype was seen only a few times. In DNA, the CDR3 is TGTGCCAGCTCGCCCGGGACAGGCCTACTGAACACTGAAGCTTTCTTT. Its protein product is CASSPGTGLLNTEAFF. This chain joins TRBV18 and TRBJ1-1; 8 positions match TRBD1. Trimming cost V 6 bases and J 0 bases; bases outside gene matches: 9. The CDR3 loop spans 16 amino acids. The germline V gene has CDR1 KGHSH and CDR2 LQKENI. Together with reference TRBV18 and TRBJ1-1, the CDR3 gives the full variable domain: NAGVMQNPRHLVRRRGQEARLRCSPMKGHSHVYWYRQLPEEGLKFMVYLQKENIIDESGMPKERFSAEFPKEGPSILRIQQVVRGDSAAYFCASSPGTGLLNTEAFFGQGTRLTVV.

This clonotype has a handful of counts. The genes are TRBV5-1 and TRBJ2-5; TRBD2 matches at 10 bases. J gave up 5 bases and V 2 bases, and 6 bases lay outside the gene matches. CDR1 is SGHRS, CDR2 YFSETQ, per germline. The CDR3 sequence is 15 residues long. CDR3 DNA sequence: TGCGCCAGCAGCTTACTAGCGGGAAAGGATGAGACCCAGTACTTC. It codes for CASSLLAGKDETQYF.

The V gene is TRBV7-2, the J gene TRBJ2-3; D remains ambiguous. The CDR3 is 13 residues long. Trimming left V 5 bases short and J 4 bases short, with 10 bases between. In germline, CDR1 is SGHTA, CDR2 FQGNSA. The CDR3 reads CASSPSSADTQYF. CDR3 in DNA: TGTGCCAGCAGCCCGTCCAGCGCAGATACGCAGTATTTT.

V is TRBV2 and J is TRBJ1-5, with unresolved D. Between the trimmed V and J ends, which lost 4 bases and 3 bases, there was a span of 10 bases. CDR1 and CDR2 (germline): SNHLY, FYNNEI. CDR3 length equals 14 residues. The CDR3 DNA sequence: TGTGCCAGCAGTGCATATGGGGTCAATCAGCCCCAGCATTTT. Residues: CASSAYGVNQPQHF. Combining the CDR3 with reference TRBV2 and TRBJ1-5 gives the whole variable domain EPEVTQTPSHQVTQMGQEVILRCVPISNHLYFYWYRQILGQKVEFLVSFYNNEISEKSEIFDDQFSVERPDGSNFTLKIRSTKLEDSAMYFCASSAYGVNQPQHFGDGTRLSIL.

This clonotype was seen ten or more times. In DNA form, the CDR3 reads TGCGCCAGCAGCCAAGTTTTCGAGGGATACAATGAGCAGTTCTTC. It encodes CASSQVFEGYNEQFF. The chain couples TRBV4-3 to TRBJ2-1, with a weak D call TRBD2 (5 bases). In germline, CDR1 is LGHNA, CDR2 YSLEER. The CDR3 has 15 amino acids. Deletions cut 1 base from V and 4 bases from J, with 11 bases between.

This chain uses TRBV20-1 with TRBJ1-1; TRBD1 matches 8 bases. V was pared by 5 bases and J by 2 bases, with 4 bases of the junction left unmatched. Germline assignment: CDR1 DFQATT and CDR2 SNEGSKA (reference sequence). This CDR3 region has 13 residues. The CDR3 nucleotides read TGCAGTGCTGGGACAGGCCTTAACACTGAAGCTTTCTTT. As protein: CSAGTGLNTEAFF.

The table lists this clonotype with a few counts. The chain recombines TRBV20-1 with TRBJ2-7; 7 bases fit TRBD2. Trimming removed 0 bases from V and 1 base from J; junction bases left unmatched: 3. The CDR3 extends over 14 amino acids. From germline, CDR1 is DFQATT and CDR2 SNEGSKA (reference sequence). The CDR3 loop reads CSARDRGLSYEQYF. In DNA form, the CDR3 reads TGCAGTGCTAGAGATAGGGGACTATCCTACGAGCAGTACTTC.

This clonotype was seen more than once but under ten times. CDR3 sequence reads: CSADQAGDTQYF. The DNA for the CDR3 is TGCAGCGCGGATCAAGCGGGGGATACGCAGTATTTT. The chain combines TRBV29-1 with TRBJ2-3, with 7 bases fitting TRBD2. CDR3 size: 12 residues. The J segment lost 6 bases and the V segment lost 7 bases, leaving 7 bases of the junction unmatched. Germline V gives CDR1 SQVTM, CDR2 ANQGSEA.

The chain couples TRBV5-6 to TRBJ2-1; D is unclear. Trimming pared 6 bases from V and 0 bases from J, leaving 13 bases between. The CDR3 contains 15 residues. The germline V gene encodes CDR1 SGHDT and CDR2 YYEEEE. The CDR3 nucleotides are TGTGCCAGCACTCGGACCGAGTACTCCTACAATGAGCAGTTCTTC. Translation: CASTRTEYSYNEQFF.

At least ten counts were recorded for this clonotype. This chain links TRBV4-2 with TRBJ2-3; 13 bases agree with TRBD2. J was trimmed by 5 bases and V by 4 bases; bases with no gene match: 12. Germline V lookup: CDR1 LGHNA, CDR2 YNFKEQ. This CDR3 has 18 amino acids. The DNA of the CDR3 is TGTGCCAGCAGCCGCGGAAGCTCCGGGACTAGCGGGGAAGATACGCAGTATTTT. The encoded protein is CASSRGSSGTSGEDTQYF.

CDR3 in DNA: TGTGCCAGCAGCTTGGGGGACAGAGGGAGCACAGATACGCAGTATTTT. This codes for CASSLGDRGSTDTQYF. V usage is TRBV7-9 and J usage is TRBJ2-3; 7 bases agree with TRBD1. The CDR3 runs 16 residues. Germline V gives CDR1 SEHNR, CDR2 FQNEAQ (reference sequence). Trimming took 3 bases from V and 0 from J; bases not matched to a gene: 6.

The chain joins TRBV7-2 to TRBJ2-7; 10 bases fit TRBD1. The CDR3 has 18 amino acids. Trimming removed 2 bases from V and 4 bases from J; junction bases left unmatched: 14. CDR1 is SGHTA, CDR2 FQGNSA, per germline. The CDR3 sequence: CASSLHPARTGGLYEQYF. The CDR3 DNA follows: TGTGCCAGCAGCTTACACCCCGCCCGGACAGGGGGACTTTACGAGCAGTACTTC.

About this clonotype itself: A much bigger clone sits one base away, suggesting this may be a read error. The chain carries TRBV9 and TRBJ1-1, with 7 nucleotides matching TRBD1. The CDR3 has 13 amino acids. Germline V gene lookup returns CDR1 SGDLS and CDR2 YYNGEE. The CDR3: CSSSVDRDTEAFF. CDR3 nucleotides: TGTTCCAGCAGTGTTGACAGGGACACTGAAGCTTTCTTT.

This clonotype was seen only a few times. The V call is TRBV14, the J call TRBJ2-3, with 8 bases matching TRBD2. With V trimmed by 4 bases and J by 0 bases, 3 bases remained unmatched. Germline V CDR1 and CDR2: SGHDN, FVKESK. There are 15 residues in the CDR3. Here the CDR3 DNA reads TGTGCCAGCAGCCCAGGGACTAGGAGCACAGATACGCAGTATTTT. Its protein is CASSPGTRSTDTQYF.

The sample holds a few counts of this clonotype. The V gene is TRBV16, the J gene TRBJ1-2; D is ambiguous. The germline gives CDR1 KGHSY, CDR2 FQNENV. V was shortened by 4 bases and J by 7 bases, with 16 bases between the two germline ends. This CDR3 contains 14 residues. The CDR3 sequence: CASSPLNGGAGYTF. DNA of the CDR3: TGTGCCAGCAGCCCCCTTAACGGCGGAGCTGGCTACACCTTC.

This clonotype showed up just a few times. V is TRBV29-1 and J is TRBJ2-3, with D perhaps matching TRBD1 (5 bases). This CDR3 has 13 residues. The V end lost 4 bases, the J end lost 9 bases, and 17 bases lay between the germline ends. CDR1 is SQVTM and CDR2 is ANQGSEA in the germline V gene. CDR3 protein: CSVALDGASTQYF. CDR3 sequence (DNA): TGCAGCGTTGCCCTGGATGGGGCGAGCACGCAGTATTTT.

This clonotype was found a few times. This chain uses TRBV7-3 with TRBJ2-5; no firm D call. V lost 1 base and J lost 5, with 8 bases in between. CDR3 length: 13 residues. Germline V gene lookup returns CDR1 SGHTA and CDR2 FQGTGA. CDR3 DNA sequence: TGTGCCAGCAGCTTAAACGCTCGGGAGACCCAGTACTTC. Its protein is CASSLNARETQYF.

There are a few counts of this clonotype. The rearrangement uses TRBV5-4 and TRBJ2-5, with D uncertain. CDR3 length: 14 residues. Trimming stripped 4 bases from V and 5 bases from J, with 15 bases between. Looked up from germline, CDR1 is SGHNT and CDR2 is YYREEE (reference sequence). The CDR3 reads CASSPKVSEETQYF. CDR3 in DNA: TGTGCCAGCAGCCCCAAGGTCTCTGAGGAGACCCAGTACTTC. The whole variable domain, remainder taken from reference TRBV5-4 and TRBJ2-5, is ETGVTQSPTHLIKTRGQQVTLRCSSQSGHNTVSWYQQALGQGPQFIFQYYREEENGRGNFPPRFSGLQFPNYSSELNVNALELDDSALYLCASSPKVSEETQYFGPGTRLLVL.